The TCR beta chain under discussion was sequenced for a study of control samples from healthy donors and cancer patients. Assay: immunoSEQ multiplex PCR; the TCRdb copy retains only in-frame clones and omits some. Here the sample spans approximately 220,000 clones, 90% to 95% being singletons. In regard to this clone: Other DNA sequences in this specimen translate into the identical CDR3.

Deletions cut 5 bases from V and 0 bases from J, with 13 bases between. Germline CDR1 SGHAT, CDR2 FQNNGV. This CDR3 is 16 amino acids long. The rearrangement links TRBV11-2 to TRBJ2-2; the D gene is possibly TRBD1 (5 bases). The origin of this receptor is a man aged 45-65 years in good health. Sequencing used blood. CDR3 coding DNA: TGTGCCAGCAGCCGGAGTAGGGGCGCGAACACCGGGGAGCTGTTTTTT. Translation gives CASSRSRGANTGELFF.